A selection of T cell receptor beta chains follows, all from one sample in a study of blood T cells in healthy people across ages. A single record per CDR3 protein comes from TCRdb applying MiXCR to the 5' RACE reads. The table lists some 900,000 distinct CDR3 sequences, under 50% of them singletons, with roughly an eighth in the top ten. Sequenced: blood. The receptors originated from a man in his thirties or forties in good health. Both conserved end residues are part of each CDR3. A D gene is named only where the DNA matches it firmly. Expanded clones are given a class, and other clones once, few, many or no size at all.

J	V	D	size	CDR3	DNA
TRBJ2-5	TRBV29-1	NA	NA	CSVELERRGEQYF	TGCAGCGTTGAACTCGAGAGGAGGGGAGAGCAGTACTTC
TRBJ1-1	TRBV29-1	NA	few	CSVPRSGGANTEAFF	TGCAGCGTCCCGCGCTCAGGAGGGGCAAACACTGAAGCTTTCTTT
TRBJ1-5	TRBV28	NA	NA	CASSPPSGASDQPQHF	TGTGCCAGCAGTCCACCCAGCGGGGCGTCGGATCAGCCCCAGCATTTT
TRBJ1-2	TRBV7-2	NA	few	CASSLAPQTPPEGYTF	TGTGCCAGCAGCTTAGCGCCCCAGACACCACCCGAGGGCTACACCTTC
TRBJ2-1	TRBV6-4	NA	NA	CASSDPELEWGEQFF	TGTGCCAGCAGTGACCCCGAATTGGAGTGGGGTGAGCAGTTCTTC
TRBJ1-4	TRBV4-1	NA	NA	CASSLLVGFNEKLFF	TGCGCCAGCAGTCTCTTAGTCGGATTTAATGAAAAACTGTTTTTT
TRBJ2-5	TRBV4-1	TRBD2	once	CASRLAGEETQYF	TGCGCCAGCCGACTAGCGGGGGAAGAGACCCAGTACTTC
TRBJ1-1	TRBV7-2	TRBD1	many	CASSLDRGRAFF	TGTGCCAGCAGCCTGGACAGGGGAAGGGCTTTCTTT
TRBJ1-5	TRBV27	TRBD1	NA	CASSRNAGGGLQPQHF	TGTGCCAGCAGCCGCAACGCAGGGGGGGGGTTGCAGCCCCAGCATTTT
TRBJ2-7	TRBV7-2	NA	few	CASSFLHEQYF	TGTGCCAGCAGCTTTTTGCACGAGCAGTACTTC
TRBJ2-5	TRBV25-1	TRBD1	NA	CASPSGQGQETQYF	TGTGCCAGCCCGTCGGGACAGGGGCAAGAGACCCAGTACTTC
TRBJ1-2	TRBV20-1	NA	NA	CSARWGDGYTF	TGCAGTGCTAGATGGGGGGATGGCTACACCTTC
TRBJ2-2	TRBV29-1	TRBD1	NA	CSVVLGQVDGELFF	TGCAGCGTAGTTTTAGGACAGGTAGACGGGGAGCTGTTTTTT
TRBJ2-7	TRBV27	NA	few	CASSADSPYEQYF	TGTGCCAGCAGTGCGGACTCGCCCTACGAGCAGTACTTC
TRBJ2-1	TRBV20-1	TRBD2	NA	CSARDPASGVIYEQFF	TGCAGTGCTAGAGATCCAGCCAGCGGGGTTATATATGAGCAGTTCTTC
TRBJ1-1	TRBV10-3	TRBD1	many	CAIADRGSTEAFF	TGTGCCATCGCCGACAGGGGGTCCACTGAAGCTTTCTTT
TRBJ2-7	TRBV30	TRBD1	few	CAFLGTGVYEQYF	TGTGCCTTTTTAGGGACAGGGGTGTACGAGCAGTACTTC
TRBJ1-2	TRBV29-1	NA	NA	CSDWGEDGYTF	TGCAGCGACTGGGGGGAGGACGGCTACACCTTC
TRBJ1-4	TRBV7-2	TRBD1	many	CASSIGQGFSRGKLFF	TGTGCCAGCAGCATCGGACAGGGATTCTCTAGAGGAAAACTGTTTTTT
TRBJ2-1	TRBV7-9	NA	NA	CASTRIDEQFF	TGTGCCAGCACCCGTATAGATGAGCAGTTCTTC
TRBJ1-1	TRBV6-1	NA	NA	CASSETRKGTEAFF	TGTGCCAGCAGTGAAACCCGCAAAGGCACTGAAGCTTTCTTT
TRBJ1-2	TRBV7-2	NA	NA	CASSLSNGNYGYTF	TGTGCCAGCAGCTTATCTAACGGGAACTATGGCTACACCTTC
TRBJ1-1	TRBV7-3	NA	few	CASSLMRNTEAFF	TGTGCCAGCAGCTTAATGAGGAACACTGAAGCTTTCTTT
TRBJ2-2	TRBV29-1	TRBD2	NA	CSVELAGAGTGELFF	TGCAGCGTTGAGTTAGCGGGGGCCGGCACCGGGGAGCTGTTTTTT
TRBJ2-5	TRBV7-8	NA	NA	CASSLDPLGVEETQYF	TGTGCCAGCAGCTTAGACCCGTTAGGGGTAGAAGAGACCCAGTACTTC
TRBJ2-5	TRBV4-2	TRBD2	NA	CASSSATGGGQETQYF	TGTGCCAGCAGTTCTGCAACCGGGGGGGGCCAGGAGACCCAGTACTTC
TRBJ1-5	TRBV2	NA	few	CASRPRTSYSNQPQHF	TGTGCCAGCAGACCCCGGACGAGTTATAGCAATCAGCCCCAGCATTTT
TRBJ2-3	TRBV5-4	NA	NA	CASSLGGKQGPDTQYF	TGTGCCAGCAGCTTGGGTGGTAAACAGGGTCCAGATACGCAGTATTTT
TRBJ2-3	TRBV7-2	TRBD1	few	CASSARGQGALDTQYF	TGTGCCAGCAGCGCTAGAGGACAGGGGGCGTTAGATACGCAGTATTTT
TRBJ2-7	TRBV13	TRBD1	NA	CASSLGAGTGAYEQYF	TGTGCCAGCAGCTTAGGGGCCGGGACAGGGGCTTACGAGCAGTACTTC
TRBJ1-2	TRBV27	NA	few	CASSLSPSPYGYTF	TGTGCCAGCAGTTTGTCACCCTCCCCTTATGGCTACACCTTC
TRBJ2-7	TRBV20-1	NA	NA	CSARKTLSYEQYF	TGCAGTGCTAGGAAAACCCTCTCCTACGAGCAGTACTTC
TRBJ2-7	TRBV14	NA	NA	CASSQQVSYEQYF	TGTGCCAGCAGCCAACAGGTATCCTACGAGCAGTACTTC
TRBJ2-3	TRBV20-1	TRBD2	NA	CSARDWEGSTDTQYF	TGCAGTGCTAGAGATTGGGAGGGAAGCACAGATACGCAGTATTTT
TRBJ2-3	TRBV6-6	TRBD2	few	CASSAPAGGQDTQYF	TGTGCCAGCAGCGCCCCCGCGGGGGGCCAGGATACGCAGTATTTT
TRBJ2-1	TRBV4-3	TRBD2	once	CASSQDSGGLLCEQFF	TGCGCCAGCAGCCAAGATTCGGGAGGCCTACTATGTGAGCAGTTCTTC
TRBJ1-1	TRBV30	NA	NA	CAWSVWREGEAFF	TGTGCCTGGAGTGTATGGCGGGAGGGTGAAGCTTTCTTT
TRBJ2-4	TRBV7-9	NA	few	CASSFSTGGNIQYF	TGTGCCAGCAGCTTTTCGACAGGAGGAAACATTCAGTACTTC
TRBJ2-5	TRBV7-3	NA	many	CASSRTNTQGGQETQYF	TGTGCCAGCAGCCGTACTAATACACAGGGAGGTCAAGAGACCCAGTACTTC
TRBJ2-7	TRBV6-2/TRBV6-3	TRBD2	few	CASSRSSGEYEQYF	TGTGCCAGCAGTCGAAGTAGCGGGGAATACGAGCAGTACTTC
TRBJ2-5	TRBV2	TRBD2	NA	CAGTSGGYLQETQYF	TGTGCCGGGACTAGCGGGGGTTACCTCCAAGAGACCCAGTACTTC